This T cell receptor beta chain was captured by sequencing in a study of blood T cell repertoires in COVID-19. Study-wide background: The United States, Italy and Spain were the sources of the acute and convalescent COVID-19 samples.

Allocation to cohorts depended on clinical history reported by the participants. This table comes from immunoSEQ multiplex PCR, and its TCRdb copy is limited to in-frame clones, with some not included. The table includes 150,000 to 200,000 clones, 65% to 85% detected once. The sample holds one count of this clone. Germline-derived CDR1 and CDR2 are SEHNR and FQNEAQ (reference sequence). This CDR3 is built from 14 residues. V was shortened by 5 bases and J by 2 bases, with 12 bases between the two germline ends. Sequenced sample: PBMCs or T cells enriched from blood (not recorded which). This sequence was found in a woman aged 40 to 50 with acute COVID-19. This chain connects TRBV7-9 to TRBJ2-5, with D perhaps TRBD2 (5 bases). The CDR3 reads CASSPHSEQETQYF. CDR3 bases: TGTGCCAGCAGCCCCCATAGCGAGCAAGAGACCCAGTACTTC. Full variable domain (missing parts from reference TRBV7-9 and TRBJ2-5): DTGVSQNPRHKITKRGQNVTFRCDPISEHNRLYWYRQTLGQGPEFLTYFQNEAQLEKSRLLSDRFSAERPKGSFSTLEIQRTEQGDSAMYLCASSPHSEQETQYFGPGTRLLVL.